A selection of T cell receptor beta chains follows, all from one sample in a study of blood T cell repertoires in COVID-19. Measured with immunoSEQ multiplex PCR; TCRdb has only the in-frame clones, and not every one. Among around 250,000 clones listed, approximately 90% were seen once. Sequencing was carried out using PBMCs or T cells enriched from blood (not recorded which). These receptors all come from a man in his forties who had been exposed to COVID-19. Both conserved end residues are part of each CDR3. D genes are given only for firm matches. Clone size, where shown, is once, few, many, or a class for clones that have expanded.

cdr3_aa: CSVQAGVYGYTF
cdr3_nt: TGCAGCGTTCAGGCAGGGGTCTATGGCTACACCTTC
j_call: TRBJ1-2
clone_size: NA
v_call: TRBV29-1
d_call: NA

cdr3_aa: CASSSWRYEQYF
cdr3_nt: TGTGCCAGCAGCTCTTGGAGATACGAGCAGTACTTC
j_call: TRBJ2-7
clone_size: NA
v_call: TRBV7-9
d_call: NA

cdr3_aa: CASSERGDRLNTEAFF
cdr3_nt: TGTGCCAGCAGTGAACGGGGGGACAGGCTGAACACTGAAGCTTTCTTT
j_call: TRBJ1-1
clone_size: NA
v_call: TRBV6-1
d_call: TRBD1

cdr3_aa: CASSVGQGNIEPQHF
cdr3_nt: TGTGCCAGCAGCGTCGGACAGGGAAATATAGAGCCCCAGCATTTT
j_call: TRBJ1-5
clone_size: NA
v_call: TRBV9
d_call: TRBD1

cdr3_aa: CASSDQGTDTQYF
cdr3_nt: TGCGCCAGCAGTGACCAGGGCACAGATACGCAGTATTTT
j_call: TRBJ2-3
clone_size: NA
v_call: TRBV10-2
d_call: NA

cdr3_aa: CASSPRASGSLMYEQFF
cdr3_nt: TGTGCCAGCAGCCCCCGGGCTAGCGGGAGTCTCATGTATGAGCAGTTCTTC
j_call: TRBJ2-1
clone_size: NA
v_call: TRBV7-2
d_call: TRBD2

cdr3_aa: CASSLSGPQGETQYF
cdr3_nt: TGTGCCAGCAGTTTATCAGGCCCACAGGGAGAGACCCAGTACTTC
j_call: TRBJ2-5
clone_size: NA
v_call: TRBV27
d_call: NA

cdr3_aa: CASSRDRGNQPQHF
cdr3_nt: TGTGCCAGCAGTCGGGACAGGGGCAATCAGCCCCAGCATTTT
j_call: TRBJ1-5
clone_size: NA
v_call: TRBV6-5
d_call: TRBD1

cdr3_aa: CASSPGELDEAFF
cdr3_nt: TGCGCCAGCAGTCCAGGGGAACTAGATGAAGCTTTCTTT
j_call: TRBJ1-1
clone_size: NA
v_call: TRBV5-1
d_call: NA

cdr3_aa: CSASAGADTQYF
cdr3_nt: TGCAGTGCTAGTGCGGGAGCAGATACGCAGTATTTT
j_call: TRBJ2-3
clone_size: NA
v_call: TRBV20-1
d_call: TRBD2

cdr3_aa: CAWKVRAYGYTF
cdr3_nt: TGTGCCTGGAAAGTGAGAGCCTATGGCTACACCTTC
j_call: TRBJ1-2
clone_size: once
v_call: TRBV30
d_call: NA

cdr3_aa: CASSLDRNTGELFF
cdr3_nt: TGTGCCAGCAGCTTAGACAGGAACACCGGGGAGCTGTTTTTT
j_call: TRBJ2-2
clone_size: NA
v_call: TRBV11-2
d_call: NA

cdr3_aa: CASSSGLSYGYTF
cdr3_nt: TGTGCCAGCAGCTCGGGACTTTCCTATGGCTACACCTTC
j_call: TRBJ1-2
clone_size: once
v_call: TRBV9
d_call: NA

cdr3_aa: CASSWTGGATEAFF
cdr3_nt: TGCGCCAGCAGCTGGACAGGGGGGGCCACTGAAGCTTTCTTT
j_call: TRBJ1-1
clone_size: NA
v_call: TRBV5-1
d_call: TRBD1

cdr3_aa: CASSLRGPGNTIYF
cdr3_nt: TGTGCCAGCAGCTTGAGGGGGCCTGGAAACACCATATATTTT
j_call: TRBJ1-3
clone_size: NA
v_call: TRBV11-1
d_call: TRBD1

cdr3_aa: CASYDPGQGNEKLFF
cdr3_nt: TGTGCCAGCTATGATCCGGGACAGGGGAATGAAAAACTGTTTTTT
j_call: TRBJ1-4
clone_size: NA
v_call: TRBV27
d_call: TRBD1

cdr3_aa: CAWSDQGYIQYF
cdr3_nt: TGTGCCTGGAGTGATCAGGGGTACATTCAGTACTTC
j_call: TRBJ2-4
clone_size: few
v_call: TRBV30
d_call: NA

cdr3_aa: CASSIAPAGNNEQFF
cdr3_nt: TGTGCCAGTAGTATAGCACCAGCGGGTAACAATGAGCAGTTCTTC
j_call: TRBJ2-1
clone_size: NA
v_call: TRBV19
d_call: NA

cdr3_aa: CASRLASGDRNYF
cdr3_nt: TGTGCCAGCAGACTAGCAAGTGGGGACAGGAACTACTTC
j_call: TRBJ2-7
clone_size: NA
v_call: TRBV11-2
d_call: TRBD1

cdr3_aa: CASSPQTGEQYF
cdr3_nt: TGTGCCAGCAGCCCTCAGACGGGAGAGCAGTACTTC
j_call: TRBJ2-7
clone_size: NA
v_call: TRBV9
d_call: NA

cdr3_aa: CASSLTGAGYTF
cdr3_nt: TGTGCCAGCAGCTTGACAGGGGCTGGCTACACCTTC
j_call: TRBJ1-2
clone_size: NA
v_call: TRBV7-2
d_call: TRBD1

cdr3_aa: CASIQINTDRETQETQYF
cdr3_nt: TGTGCCAGCATCCAGATAAACACCGACAGGGAGACCCAAGAGACCCAGTACTTC
j_call: TRBJ2-5
clone_size: NA
v_call: TRBV3-1/TRBV3-2
d_call: TRBD1

cdr3_aa: CASSVWTGNSPLHF
cdr3_nt: TGTGCCAGCAGCGTATGGACAGGGAATTCACCCCTCCACTTT
j_call: TRBJ1-6
clone_size: many
v_call: TRBV13
d_call: TRBD1

cdr3_aa: CASSTLAGRWKTQYF
cdr3_nt: TGTGCCAGTAGTACCCTAGCGGGAAGATGGAAGACCCAGTACTTC
j_call: TRBJ2-5
clone_size: once
v_call: TRBV19
d_call: TRBD2

cdr3_aa: CASSLDSTGNTIYF
cdr3_nt: TGTGCCAGCAGCCTAGACAGTACTGGAAACACCATATATTTT
j_call: TRBJ1-3
clone_size: NA
v_call: TRBV5-4
d_call: NA

cdr3_aa: CASSVAPGIRSEAFF
cdr3_nt: TGTGCCAGCAGCGTAGCTCCAGGGATCCGATCTGAAGCTTTCTTT
j_call: TRBJ1-1
clone_size: NA
v_call: TRBV9
d_call: NA

cdr3_aa: CASSYVRGNEQYF
cdr3_nt: TGTGCCAGCAGTTATGTTCGCGGGAACGAGCAGTACTTC
j_call: TRBJ2-7
clone_size: few
v_call: TRBV6-5
d_call: NA

cdr3_aa: CASSQGGLTYEQYF
cdr3_nt: TGTGCCAGCAGCCAAGGGGGCCTCACCTACGAGCAGTACTTC
j_call: TRBJ2-7
clone_size: NA
v_call: TRBV16
d_call: NA

cdr3_aa: CASSPRGDRRQETQYF
cdr3_nt: TGTGCCAGCAGCCCAAGGGGCGACAGAAGACAAGAGACCCAGTACTTC
j_call: TRBJ2-5
clone_size: NA
v_call: TRBV7-9
d_call: NA

cdr3_aa: CASSAQTAPNTGELFF
cdr3_nt: TGTGCCAGCAGCGCCCAGACAGCCCCGAACACCGGGGAGCTGTTTTTT
j_call: TRBJ2-2
clone_size: NA
v_call: TRBV9
d_call: NA

cdr3_aa: CASSQAGGEQFF
cdr3_nt: TGTGCCAGCAGCCAAGCCGGAGGTGAGCAGTTCTTC
j_call: TRBJ2-1
clone_size: few
v_call: TRBV3-1/TRBV3-2
d_call: NA

cdr3_aa: CASTQGQGNYGYTF
cdr3_nt: TGTGCCAGCACCCAGGGACAGGGGAACTATGGCTACACCTTC
j_call: TRBJ1-2
clone_size: NA
v_call: TRBV5-6
d_call: TRBD1

cdr3_aa: CASAVSGANVLTF
cdr3_nt: TGTGCCAGTGCGGTCTCTGGGGCCAACGTCCTGACTTTC
j_call: TRBJ2-6
clone_size: NA
v_call: TRBV19
d_call: NA

cdr3_aa: CASSDSGLSTQYF
cdr3_nt: TGTGCCAGCAGTGACTCGGGCTTATCTACGCAGTATTTT
j_call: TRBJ2-3
clone_size: NA
v_call: TRBV6-4
d_call: NA

cdr3_aa: CASSFESGRDTQYF
cdr3_nt: TGTGCCAGCAGCTTTGAGTCGGGAAGAGATACGCAGTATTTT
j_call: TRBJ2-3
clone_size: NA
v_call: TRBV6-2/TRBV6-3
d_call: NA

cdr3_aa: CASSQEISGSLTYNEQFF
cdr3_nt: TGCGCCAGCAGCCAAGAAATAAGCGGGAGCCTTACCTACAATGAGCAGTTCTTC
j_call: TRBJ2-1
clone_size: NA
v_call: TRBV4-3
d_call: TRBD2